Below, 4 T cell receptor beta chains from the same sample are listed, as sequenced in a study of shared clonotypes between healthy human individuals. The assay was immunoSEQ multiplex PCR, and TCRdb's table has in-frame clones only and misses some. Of 1 million to 1.2 million clones listed, about 80% were seen once; the top ten hold almost 0.9%. The sequenced sample consisted of memory CD4+ T cells from PBMCs. Subset reported: CD45RA-negative fraction. These receptors came from a man aged 18 to 35 in good health. Some clones in this sample may be carry-over from other donors' samples.

The chain joins TRBV15 to TRBJ2-3, with 7 bases identical to TRBD1. Losses at the gene ends were 8 bases for V and 0 bases for J; bases not matched to a gene: 8. The CDR3 contains 15 residues. Per germline, CDR1 LNHNV and CDR2 YYDKDF (reference sequence). CDR3 DNA sequence: TGTGCCACCGAAACGGACAGGCGAAGCACAGATACGCAGTATTTT. This encodes CATETDRRSTDTQYF. The full variable domain, completed using reference TRBV15 and TRBJ2-3, is DAMVIQNPRYQVTQFGKPVTLSCSQTLNHNVMYWYQQKSSQAPKLLFHYYDKDFNNEADTPDNFQSRRPNTSFCFLDIRSPGLGDTAMYLCATETDRRSTDTQYFGPGTRLTVL.

The CDR3 spells CASSIDGPGRAVNEQFF. As DNA, the CDR3 is TGTGCCAGTAGTATAGATGGACCCGGGAGGGCCGTCAATGAGCAGTTCTTC. V gene TRBV19 combines with J gene TRBJ2-1, with TRBD2 matching over 8 bases. The CDR3 length is 17 residues. Trimming took 0 bases from V and 6 from J; bases not matched to a gene: 10. Germline-derived CDR1 and CDR2 are LNHDA and SQIVND (reference sequence).

A word on this clone: Additional DNA sequences in this sample encode the identical CDR3. The chain uses TRBV30 and TRBJ2-2, with D hard to call. V lost 3 bases, J lost 5 bases, and 4 bases lay in between. The CDR3 contains 11 residues. Germline loops: CDR1 GTSNPN, CDR2 SVGIG (reference sequence). The CDR3 DNA reads as TGTGCCTGGAGCGGGACCGGGGAGCTGTTTTTT. Translation: CAWSGTGELFF. The full variable domain, completed using reference TRBV30 and TRBJ2-2, is SQTIHQWPATLVQPVGSPLSLECTVEGTSNPNLYWYRQAAGRGLQLLFYSVGIGQISSEVPQNLSASRPQDRQFILSSKKLLLSDSGFYLCAWSGTGELFFGEGSRLTVL.

The rearrangement links TRBV7-2 to TRBJ2-6; D might be TRBD1 (6 bases). The CDR3 is made up of 17 amino acids. The V gene's germline CDR1 is SGHTA and CDR2 FQGNSA. Trimming took 5 bases from V and 0 from J, leaving 14 bases between them. The CDR3: CASSQTGTSSGANVLTF. The CDR3 coding sequence is TGTGCCAGCAGCCAAACCGGGACAAGCTCTGGGGCCAACGTCCTGACTTTC.